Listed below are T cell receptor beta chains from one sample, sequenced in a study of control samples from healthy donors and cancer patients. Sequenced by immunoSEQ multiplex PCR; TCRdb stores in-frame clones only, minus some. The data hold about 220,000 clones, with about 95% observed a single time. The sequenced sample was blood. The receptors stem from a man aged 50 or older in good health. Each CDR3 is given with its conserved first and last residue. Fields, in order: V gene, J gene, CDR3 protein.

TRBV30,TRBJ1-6,CAWSVRRSSYNSPLHF
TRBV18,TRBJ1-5,CASSPTGGAGQPQHF
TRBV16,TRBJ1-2,CASSQSDRENYGYTF
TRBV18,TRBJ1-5,CASSPGRAGENQPQHF
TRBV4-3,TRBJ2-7,CASSQESTIGEQYF
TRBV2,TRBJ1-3,CASVPGQGFRGAGNTIYF
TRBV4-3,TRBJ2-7,CASSQMGGQDEQYF
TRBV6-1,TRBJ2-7,CASSERRTGDGLEQYF
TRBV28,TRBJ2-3,CASSLGGQGADTQYF
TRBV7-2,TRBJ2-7,CASSGRAFRDPLKEQYF
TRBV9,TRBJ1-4,CASSPGLDGKLFF
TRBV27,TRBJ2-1,CASSQPPFREQFF
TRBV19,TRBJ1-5,CASSIPSRPQHF
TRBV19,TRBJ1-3,CASSNIIGRGSGNTIYF
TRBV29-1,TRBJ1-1,CSVLRGNTEAFF
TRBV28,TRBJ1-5,CASWDRVGPQHF
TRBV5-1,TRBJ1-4,CASTDVREKLFF
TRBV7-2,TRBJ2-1,CASAGDPHNEQFF
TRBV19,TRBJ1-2,CATRDGGRYGYTF
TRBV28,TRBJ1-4,CASRRQGPGEKLFF
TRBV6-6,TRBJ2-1,CASSYRNEQFF
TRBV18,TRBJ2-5,CASSPWSEQETQYF
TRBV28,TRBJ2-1,CASSSPDSFNEQFF
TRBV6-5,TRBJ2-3,CASRSQTDTQYF
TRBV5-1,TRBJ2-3,CASSLVVGFGDTQYF
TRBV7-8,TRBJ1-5,CASSLVAGINQPQHF
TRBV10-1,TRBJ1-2,CASSESSPGNGYTF
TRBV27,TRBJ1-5,CASSLGQGTQPQHF
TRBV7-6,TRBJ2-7,CASSSQRDTFYYEQYF
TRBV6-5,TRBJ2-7,CASSYRDRGYEQYF
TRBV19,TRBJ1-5,CASSPTRYWIEHF
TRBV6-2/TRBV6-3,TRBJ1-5,CASSYSGSRLKNPQHF
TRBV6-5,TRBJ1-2,CASSRKEEGYTF
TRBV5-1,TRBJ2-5,CASSWGLAVARETQYF
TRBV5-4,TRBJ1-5,CASSLGSSPNQPQHF
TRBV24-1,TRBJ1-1,CATSDGAMGIGAFF
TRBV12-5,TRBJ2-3,CASGLDGGLPGTDTQYF
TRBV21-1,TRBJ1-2,CASTKTPLTRSYTF
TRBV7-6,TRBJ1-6,CASSLYARGRGSPLHF
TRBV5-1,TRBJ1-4,CASSFGTNEKLFF
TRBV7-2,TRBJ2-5,CASSLVGLNIYQETQYF
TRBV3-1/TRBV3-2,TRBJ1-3,CASSQDGEGNTIYF
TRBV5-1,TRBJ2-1,CASSFRGGQGTGRNEQFF
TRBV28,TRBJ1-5,CASSETDNQPQHF
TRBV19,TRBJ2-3,CASREGPQDTQYF
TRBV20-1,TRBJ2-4,CSASFPQGIGGKNIQYF
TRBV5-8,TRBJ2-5,CASTLRRETQYF
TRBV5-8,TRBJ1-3,CASSLSGNTIYF
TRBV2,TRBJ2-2,CASSVGAGELFF
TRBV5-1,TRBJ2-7,CASTATAGPSYEQYF